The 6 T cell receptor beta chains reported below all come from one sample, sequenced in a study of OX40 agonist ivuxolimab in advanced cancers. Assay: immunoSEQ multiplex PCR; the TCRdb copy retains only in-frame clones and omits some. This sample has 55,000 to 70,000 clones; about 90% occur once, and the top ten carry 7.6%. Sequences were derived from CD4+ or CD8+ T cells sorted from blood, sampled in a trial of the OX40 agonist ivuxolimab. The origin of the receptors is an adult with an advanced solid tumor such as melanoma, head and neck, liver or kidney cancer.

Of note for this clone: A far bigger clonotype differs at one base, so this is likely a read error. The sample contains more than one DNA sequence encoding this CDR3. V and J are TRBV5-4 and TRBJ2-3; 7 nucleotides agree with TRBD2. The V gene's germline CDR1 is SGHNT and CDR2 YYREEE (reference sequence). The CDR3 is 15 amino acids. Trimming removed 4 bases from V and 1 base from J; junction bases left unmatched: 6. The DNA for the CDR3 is TGTGCCAGCAGCCAAGAAAGCGGGGGCACAGATACGCAGTATTTT. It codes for CASSQESGGTDTQYF.

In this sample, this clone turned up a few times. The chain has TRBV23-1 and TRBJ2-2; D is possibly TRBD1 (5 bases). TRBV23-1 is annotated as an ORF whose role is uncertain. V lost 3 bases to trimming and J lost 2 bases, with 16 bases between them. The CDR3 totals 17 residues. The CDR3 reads CASSHGPDRPNTGELFF. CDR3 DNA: TGCGCCAGCAGTCATGGTCCAGACAGACCAAACACCGGGGAGCTGTTTTTT.

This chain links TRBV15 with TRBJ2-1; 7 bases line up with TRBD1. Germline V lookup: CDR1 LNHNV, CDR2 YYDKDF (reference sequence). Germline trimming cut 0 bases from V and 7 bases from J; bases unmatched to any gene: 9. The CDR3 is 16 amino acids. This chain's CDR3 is CATSRDSEGAGNEQFF. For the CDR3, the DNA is TGTGCCACCAGCAGAGATAGTGAGGGGGCCGGGAATGAGCAGTTCTTC.

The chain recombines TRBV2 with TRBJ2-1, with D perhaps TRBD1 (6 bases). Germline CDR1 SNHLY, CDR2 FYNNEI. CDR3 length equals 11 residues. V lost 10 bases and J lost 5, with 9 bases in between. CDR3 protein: CAMTGNNEQFF. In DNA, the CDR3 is TGTGCCATGACAGGAAACAATGAGCAGTTCTTC.

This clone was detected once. The CDR3 coding sequence is TGTGCCAGCAGCACTAGTCGGGACAGGGGCCCCACCGGGGAGCTGTTTTTT. This sequence encodes CASSTSRDRGPTGELFF. V is TRBV7-9 and J is TRBJ2-2; 10 bases are shared with TRBD1. V lost 5 bases and J lost 4; bases outside the gene matches: 10. The germline V gene has CDR1 SEHNR and CDR2 FQNEAQ (reference sequence). CDR3 length: 17 residues.

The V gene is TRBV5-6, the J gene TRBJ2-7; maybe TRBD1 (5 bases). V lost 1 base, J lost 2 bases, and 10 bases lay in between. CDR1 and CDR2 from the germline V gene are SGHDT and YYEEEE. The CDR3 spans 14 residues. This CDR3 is CASSLTGETYEQYF. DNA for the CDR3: TGTGCCAGCAGCTTGACAGGAGAGACCTACGAGCAGTACTTC.